This entry lists 26 T cell receptor beta chains sequenced from one sample in a study of OX40 agonist ivuxolimab in advanced cancers. This table comes from immunoSEQ multiplex PCR, and its TCRdb copy is limited to in-frame clones, with some not included. The sample shows tens of thousands of clones, approximately 89% of them seen only once. Sequenced here: CD4+ or CD8+ T cells sorted from blood, sampled in a trial of the OX40 agonist ivuxolimab. The receptors stem from an adult with an advanced solid tumor such as melanoma, head and neck, liver or kidney cancer.

The genes are TRBV5-1 and TRBJ2-4, with no clear D. The CDR3 spans 14 residues. CDR1 and CDR2 from the germline V gene are SGHRS and YFSETQ. The V end was cut by 0 bases, the J end by 8 bases, with 12 bases between. The chain's CDR3 is CASSLGARKDIQYF. As DNA, the CDR3 is TGCGCCAGCAGCTTGGGCGCGAGAAAGGACATTCAGTACTTC.

This chain joins TRBV2 and TRBJ1-1; 9 bases match TRBD1. J lost 1 base, V lost 6 bases, and 0 bases had no gene match. Germline CDR1 and CDR2: SNHLY and FYNNEI. The CDR3 is made up of 13 amino acids. The CDR3 is CASRQGANTEAFF. The CDR3 nucleotides are TGTGCCAGCAGACAGGGGGCGAACACTGAAGCTTTCTTT.

This chain joins TRBV9 and TRBJ2-5; possible D gene TRBD2, 5 bases. The CDR3 is 16 amino acids. Trimming pared 0 bases from V and 1 base from J, leaving 13 bases between. CDR1 and CDR2 (germline): SGDLS, YYNGEE. CDR3 region: CASSVVPGSSQETQYF. CDR3 bases: TGTGCCAGCAGCGTAGTTCCGGGGAGCTCCCAAGAGACCCAGTACTTC. Variable domain in full (rest from reference TRBV9 and TRBJ2-5): DSGVTQTPKHLITATGQRVTLRCSPRSGDLSVYWYQQSLDQGLQFLIQYYNGEERAKGNILERFSAQQFPDLHSELNLSSLELGDSALYFCASSVVPGSSQETQYFGPGTRLLVL.

This clone was recorded once. This chain uses TRBV7-9 with TRBJ2-1; D is possibly TRBD1 (6 bases). The CDR3 is 14 amino acids. V lost 0 bases and J lost 12, with 15 bases in between. Germline V gene data show CDR1 as SEHNR and CDR2 as FQNEAQ (reference sequence). The CDR3 sequence: CASSLAGANSGQFF. CDR3 nucleotides: TGTGCCAGCAGCTTAGCGGGGGCCAATTCTGGGCAGTTCTTC.

The J gene is TRBJ1-4, the V gene TRBV28; TRBD1 might be the D (5 bases). V was cut by 8 bases and J by 2 bases, with 9 bases left in between. The length of the CDR3 is 13 residues. Germline loops: CDR1 MDHEN, CDR2 SYDVKM. This CDR3 reads CASEGDTNEKLFF. The CDR3, as DNA: TGTGCCAGCGAAGGGGACACTAATGAAAAACTGTTTTTT.

The rearrangement joins TRBV20-1 to TRBJ1-1, with D unclear. The V gene lost 5 bases and the J gene lost 7 bases, with 11 bases spanning the gap. Germline V gene data show CDR1 as DFQATT and CDR2 as SNEGSKA (reference sequence). CDR3 length equals 11 residues. The CDR3 spells CSAARTGEAFF. In DNA form, the CDR3 reads TGCAGTGCTGCCCGGACGGGTGAAGCTTTCTTT.

This chain links TRBV5-1 with TRBJ2-1; 9 bases match TRBD2. V lost 1 base and J lost 7; bases outside the gene matches: 6. The CDR3 covers 15 residues. Germline values: CDR1 SGHRS, CDR2 YFSETQ. CDR3 loop: CASSLPLAGSNEQFF. In DNA form, the CDR3 reads TGCGCCAGCAGCTTGCCCCTAGCGGGGAGTAATGAGCAGTTCTTC.

CDR3 loop: CASSSGAQGETQYF. The CDR3 DNA follows: TGCGCCAGCAGCTCGGGTGCCCAGGGAGAGACCCAGTACTTC. The chain joins TRBV5-1 to TRBJ2-5, with D perhaps TRBD1 (5 bases). Germline V lookup: CDR1 SGHRS, CDR2 YFSETQ. Trimming left V 3 bases short and J 4 bases short, with 13 bases between. The CDR3 covers 14 residues.

The V call is TRBV19, the J call TRBJ1-1; 7 nucleotides agree with TRBD1. The CDR3 spans 16 residues. The germline V gene has CDR1 LNHDA and CDR2 SQIVND (reference sequence). V shed 5 bases and J 2 bases; nucleotides not matched to a gene: 11. The CDR3 sequence is CASSQDFRGANTEAFF. CDR3 bases: TGTGCCAGTAGTCAAGATTTCAGGGGGGCCAACACTGAAGCTTTCTTT.

This chain joins TRBV7-2 and TRBJ2-1, with no clear D. This CDR3 has 11 residues. Trimming pared 5 bases from V and 10 bases from J, leaving 9 bases between. Germline V lookup: CDR1 SGHTA, CDR2 FQGNSA. The CDR3 DNA reads as TGTGCCAGCAGCCCTGGCGCAGAGCAGTTCTTC. Its protein product is CASSPGAEQFF.

This chain joins TRBV27 and TRBJ2-1; D not resolved. Germline lookup yields CDR1 MNHEY and CDR2 SMNVEV (reference sequence). This CDR3 comprises 16 residues. The V end lost 6 bases, the J end lost 4 bases, and 19 bases lay between the germline ends. The CDR3 DNA reads as TGTGCCAGCAGCCGACGCGGCACCGACTTTTACAATGAGCAGTTCTTC. Protein sequence: CASSRRGTDFYNEQFF.

The chain employs TRBV27 and TRBJ1-2; 8 bases are a match to TRBD1. The CDR3 loop spans 14 amino acids. Germline CDR1 is MNHEY and CDR2 is SMNVEV (reference sequence). With 4 bases clipped from V and 4 bases from J, the junction kept 5 bases outside the gene matches. CDR3 in DNA: TGTGCCAGCAGTTCCCTCGGACAGGGCTATGGCTACACCTTC. As protein: CASSSLGQGYGYTF.

This clone was detected only a few times. The DNA of the CDR3 is TGTGCCAGTAGAAACAGGGGGGGTCAAGATACGCAGTATTTT. Protein: CASRNRGGQDTQYF. The chain combines TRBV19 with TRBJ2-3, with D maybe TRBD1 (8 bases). The CDR3 consists of 14 residues. Trimming removed 6 bases from V and 5 bases from J, with 15 bases in between. Germline V gene lookup returns CDR1 LNHDA and CDR2 SQIVND (reference sequence).

This chain links TRBV29-1 with TRBJ1-2; the D is unclear. Germline V gene lookup returns CDR1 SQVTM and CDR2 ANQGSEA. This CDR3 spans 12 amino acids. The V gene lost 5 bases and the J gene lost 2 bases, with 9 bases spanning the gap. CDR3 DNA: TGCAGCGTTAAAAACTCAAACTATGGCTACACCTTC. This gives the protein CSVKNSNYGYTF.

J is TRBJ1-2 and V is TRBV6-5; TRBD1 matches at 8 bases. Germline V gene data show CDR1 as MNHEY and CDR2 as SVGAGI. This CDR3 region has 16 residues. The junction had 11 bases not matched to a gene; V was cut back by 2 bases and J by 6 bases. In nucleotides, the CDR3 is TGTGCCAGCAGTTACACCCTTGTGCAGGGGGCGGATGGCTACACCTTC. Translation: CASSYTLVQGADGYTF.

The chain joins TRBV15 to TRBJ1-5, with 9 positions matching TRBD1. V shed 4 bases and J 4 bases; nucleotides not matched to a gene: 2. This CDR3 contains 14 residues. Germline-derived CDR1 and CDR2 are LNHNV and YYDKDF (reference sequence). CDR3 in amino acids: CATSNDRGNQPQHF. The DNA for the CDR3 is TGTGCCACCAGCAATGACAGGGGGAATCAGCCCCAGCATTTT.

CDR3 coding DNA: TGTGCCAGCGCCTCCGAAGTCAGGGGTAACTCCTACAATGAGCAGTTCTTC. Encoded protein: CASASEVRGNSYNEQFF. The J gene is TRBJ2-1, the V gene TRBV6-4; possible D gene TRBD1, 6 bases. Trimming removed 8 bases at V and 0 bases at J, with 20 bases between. This CDR3 spans 17 amino acids. The V gene's germline CDR1 is MRHNA and CDR2 SNTAGT.

This rearrangement joins TRBV5-1 to TRBJ1-2; D possibly corresponds to TRBD1 (6 bases). This CDR3 region has 15 residues. Per germline, CDR1 SGHRS and CDR2 YFSETQ. The V and J ends lost 2 bases and 8 bases respectively, with 19 bases between them. CDR3 loop: CASSLVSEQGAGYTF. The CDR3 DNA reads as TGCGCCAGCAGCTTAGTTTCCGAACAGGGAGCCGGCTACACCTTC.

This chain links TRBV5-1 with TRBJ1-1; 8 bases are shared with TRBD1. The V gene end was trimmed by 8 bases and the J gene end by 4 bases; junction bases not matched to a gene: 10. CDR3 length: 14 amino acids. Germline V gene sequence: CDR1 SGHRS, CDR2 YFSETQ. The CDR3 DNA is TGCGCCAGTAAAACGGCAGGGGGCGGCACTGAAGCTTTCTTT. Translation: CASKTAGGGTEAFF.

This chain links TRBV6-6 with TRBJ1-2; no firm D call. This CDR3 is built from 12 residues. The germline V gene encodes CDR1 MNHNY and CDR2 SVGAGI (reference sequence). V was cut by 7 bases and J by 7 bases, with 13 bases left in between. The CDR3 nucleotides read TGTGCCAGCACCAAGGGAGGGATTGGCTACACCTTC. Its translation: CASTKGGIGYTF.

The V and J genes are TRBV5-1 and TRBJ1-2; D might be TRBD1 (5 bases). The CDR3 loop spans 14 amino acids. Germline V gives CDR1 SGHRS, CDR2 YFSETQ. V lost 0 bases and J lost 4, with 10 bases in between. CDR3 DNA: TGCGCCAGCAGCTTGGCAGACGGGGGCTATGGCTACACCTTC. Its protein is CASSLADGGYGYTF.

The chain uses TRBV4-1 and TRBJ1-1; 9 nucleotides match TRBD1. This CDR3 has 16 residues. V lost 3 bases and J lost 5; bases outside the gene matches: 10. Per the germline V gene, CDR1 is MGHRA and CDR2 is YSYEKL. The CDR3 DNA follows: TGCGCCAGCAGCCATGCCGGCACAGGGGGCGCAACTGAAGCTTTCTTT. It specifies CASSHAGTGGATEAFF.

The chain links TRBV19 to TRBJ2-3; TRBD1 or TRBD2 may be the D gene (6 bases each). Trimming took 3 bases from V and 1 from J, leaving 14 bases between them. CDR3 length: 16 residues. The germline V gene has CDR1 LNHDA and CDR2 SQIVND (reference sequence). DNA of the CDR3: TGTGCCAGTAGTATCTCCTCGGGGGCTCGCACAGATACGCAGTATTTT. As protein: CASSISSGARTDTQYF. Variable domain in full (rest from reference TRBV19 and TRBJ2-3): DGGITQSPKYLFRKEGQNVTLSCEQNLNHDAMYWYRQDPGQGLRLIYYSQIVNDFQKGDIAEGYSVSREKKESFPLTVTSAQKNPTAFYLCASSISSGARTDTQYFGPGTRLTVL.

This clone has a handful of counts. CDR3 bases: TGTGCCAGCAGCCATAAGATTAACACTGAAGCTTTCTTT. Protein sequence: CASSHKINTEAFF. The rearrangement uses TRBV27 and TRBJ1-1; no reliable D call. Germline assignment: CDR1 MNHEY and CDR2 SMNVEV (reference sequence). The CDR3 runs 13 residues. V lost 6 bases to trimming and J lost 2 bases, with 10 bases between them.

This sequence joins TRBV5-8 and TRBJ2-1, with 8 bases identical to TRBD1. J gave up 1 base and V 4 bases, and 7 bases lay outside the gene matches. Germline CDR1 reads SGHTS; CDR2 reads YDEGEE. The CDR3 consists of 16 residues. The CDR3 region has the DNA TGTGCCAGCAGCAAAGGACAGGGATTTTCCTACAATGAGCAGTTCTTC. It translates to CASSKGQGFSYNEQFF.

The chain is built from TRBV5-4 and TRBJ2-3, with a weak D call TRBD2 (6 bases). Trimming removed 0 bases at V and 0 bases at J, with 8 bases between. This CDR3 is 15 amino acids long. In germline, CDR1 is SGHNT, CDR2 YYREEE (reference sequence). The CDR3 coding sequence is TGTGCCAGCAGCTTGGCTGGGACTAGCACAGATACGCAGTATTTT. It translates to CASSLAGTSTDTQYF.